This T cell receptor (beta chain) was recorded in a study of CD8 T cells in Susac syndrome. Germline CDR1 and CDR2: DFQATT and SNEGSKA (reference sequence). The V end was cut by 3 bases, the J end by 4 bases, with 4 bases between. The CDR3 length is 11 residues. CD8+ and CD4+ T cells circulating in blood were sequenced for TCR beta. After extraction with the RNeasy kit, roughly 0.5 to 1 ug of the RNA was reverse transcribed using random hexamers. Amplification of TCR beta CDR3 spanned 54 Vbeta and 13 Jbeta via immunoSEQ multiplex PCR. TCRdb used MiXCR to reprocess the immunoSEQ multiplex PCR reads, holding one entry per CDR3 protein. Of approximately 190,000 distinct CDR3 sequences listed, around 95% are singletons.

The clonotype originates from a human donor with Susac syndrome. The chain carries TRBV20-1 and TRBJ1-3; D call uncertain. The sample was CD4+ T cells from PBMCs. CDR3: CSASAGNTIYF. The CDR3 region has the DNA TGCAGTGCTAGCGCCGGAAACACCATATATTTT.